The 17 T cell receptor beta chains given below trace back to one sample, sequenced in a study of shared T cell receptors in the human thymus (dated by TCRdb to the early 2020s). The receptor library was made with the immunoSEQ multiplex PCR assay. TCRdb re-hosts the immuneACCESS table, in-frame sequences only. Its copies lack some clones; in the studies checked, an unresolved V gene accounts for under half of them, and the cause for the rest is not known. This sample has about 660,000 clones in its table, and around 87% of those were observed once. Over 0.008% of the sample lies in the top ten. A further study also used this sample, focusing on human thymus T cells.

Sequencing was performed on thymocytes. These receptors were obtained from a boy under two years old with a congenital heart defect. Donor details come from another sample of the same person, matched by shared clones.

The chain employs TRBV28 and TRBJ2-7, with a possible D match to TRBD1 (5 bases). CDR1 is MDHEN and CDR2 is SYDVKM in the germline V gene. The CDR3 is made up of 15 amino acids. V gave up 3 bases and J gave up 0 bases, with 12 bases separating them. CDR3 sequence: CASSFRQGRSYEQYF. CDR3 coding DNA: TGTGCCAGCAGTTTCCGGCAGGGCCGCTCCTACGAGCAGTACTTC.

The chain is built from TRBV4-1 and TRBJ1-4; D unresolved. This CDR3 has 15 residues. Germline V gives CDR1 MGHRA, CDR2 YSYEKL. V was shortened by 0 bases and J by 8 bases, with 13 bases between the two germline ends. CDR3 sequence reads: CASSQDLVRPEKLFF. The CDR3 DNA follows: TGCGCCAGCAGCCAAGATCTCGTCAGGCCCGAAAAACTGTTTTTT.

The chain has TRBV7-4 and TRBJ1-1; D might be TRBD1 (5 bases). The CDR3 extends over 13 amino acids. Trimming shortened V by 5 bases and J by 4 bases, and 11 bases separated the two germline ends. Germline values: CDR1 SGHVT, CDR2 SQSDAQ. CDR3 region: CASSPGGVTEAFF. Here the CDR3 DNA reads TGTGCCAGCAGCCCGGGGGGTGTCACTGAAGCTTTCTTT.

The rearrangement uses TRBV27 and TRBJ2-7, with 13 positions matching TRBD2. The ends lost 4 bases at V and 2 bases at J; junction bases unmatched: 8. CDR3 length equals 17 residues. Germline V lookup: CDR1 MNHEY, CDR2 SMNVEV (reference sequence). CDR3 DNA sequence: TGTGCCAGCAGTTCCCGACTAGCGGGGGGCCGGCCCTACGAGCAGTACTTC. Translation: CASSSRLAGGRPYEQYF.

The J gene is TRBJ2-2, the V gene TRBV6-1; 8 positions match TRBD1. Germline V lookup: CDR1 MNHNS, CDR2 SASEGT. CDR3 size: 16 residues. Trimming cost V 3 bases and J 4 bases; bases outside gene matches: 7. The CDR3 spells CASSDPGQGPTGELFF. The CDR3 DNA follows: TGTGCCAGCAGTGATCCCGGACAGGGTCCCACCGGGGAGCTGTTTTTT.

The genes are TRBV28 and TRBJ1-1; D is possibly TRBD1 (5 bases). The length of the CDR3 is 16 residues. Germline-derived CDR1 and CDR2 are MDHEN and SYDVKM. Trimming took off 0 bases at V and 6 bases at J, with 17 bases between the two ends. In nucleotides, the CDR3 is TGTGCCAGCAGTTTATGGCTCCCGGGACTGGATCCTGAAGCTTTCTTT. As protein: CASSLWLPGLDPEAFF.

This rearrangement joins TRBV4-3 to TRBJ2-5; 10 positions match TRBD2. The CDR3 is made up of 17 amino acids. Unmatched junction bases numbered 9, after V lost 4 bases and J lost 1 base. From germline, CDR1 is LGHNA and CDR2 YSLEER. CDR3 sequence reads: CASSPKPSGGLQETQYF. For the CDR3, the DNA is TGCGCCAGCAGCCCCAAACCTAGCGGGGGCCTCCAAGAGACCCAGTACTTC.

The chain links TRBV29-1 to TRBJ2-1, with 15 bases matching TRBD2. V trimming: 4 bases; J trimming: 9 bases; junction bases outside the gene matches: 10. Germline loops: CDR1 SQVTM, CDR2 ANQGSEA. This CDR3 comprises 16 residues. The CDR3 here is CSVGTSGRAIFGEQFF. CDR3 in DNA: TGCAGCGTTGGGACTAGCGGGAGGGCCATCTTTGGTGAGCAGTTCTTC.

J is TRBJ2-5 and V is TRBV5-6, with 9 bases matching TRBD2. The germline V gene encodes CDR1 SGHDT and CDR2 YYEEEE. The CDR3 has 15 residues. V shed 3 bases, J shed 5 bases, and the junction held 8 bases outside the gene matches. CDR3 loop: CASSCPSGDRETQYF. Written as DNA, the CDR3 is TGTGCCAGCAGCTGCCCTAGCGGGGACCGGGAGACCCAGTACTTC. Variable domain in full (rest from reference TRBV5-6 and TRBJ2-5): DAGVTQSPTHLIKTRGQQVTLRCSPKSGHDTVSWYQQALGQGPQFIFQYYEEEERQRGNFPDRFSGHQFPNYSSELNVNALLLGDSALYLCASSCPSGDRETQYFGPGTRLLVL.

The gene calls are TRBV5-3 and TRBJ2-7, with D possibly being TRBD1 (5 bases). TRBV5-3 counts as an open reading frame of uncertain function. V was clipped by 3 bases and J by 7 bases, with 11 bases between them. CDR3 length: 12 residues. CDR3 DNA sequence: TGTGCCAGAAGCTCAGGGTTAGGGGAGCAGTACTTC. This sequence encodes CARSSGLGEQYF.

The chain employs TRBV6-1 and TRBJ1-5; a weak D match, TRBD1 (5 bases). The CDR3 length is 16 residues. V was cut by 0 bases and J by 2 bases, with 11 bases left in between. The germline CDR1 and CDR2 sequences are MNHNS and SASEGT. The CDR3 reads CASSEALREGNQPQHF. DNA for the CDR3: TGTGCCAGCAGTGAAGCGCTCAGGGAGGGCAATCAGCCCCAGCATTTT.

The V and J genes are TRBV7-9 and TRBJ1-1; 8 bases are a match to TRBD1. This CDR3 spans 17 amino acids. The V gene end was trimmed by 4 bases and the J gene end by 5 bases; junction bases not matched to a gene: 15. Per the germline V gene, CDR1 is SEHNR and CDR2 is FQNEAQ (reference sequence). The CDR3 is CASSSQHLQGGRTEAFF. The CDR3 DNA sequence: TGTGCCAGCAGCTCACAACACCTACAGGGGGGCCGTACTGAAGCTTTCTTT. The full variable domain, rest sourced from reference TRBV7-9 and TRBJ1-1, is DTGVSQNPRHKITKRGQNVTFRCDPISEHNRLYWYRQTLGQGPEFLTYFQNEAQLEKSRLLSDRFSAERPKGSFSTLEIQRTEQGDSAMYLCASSSQHLQGGRTEAFFGQGTRLTVV.

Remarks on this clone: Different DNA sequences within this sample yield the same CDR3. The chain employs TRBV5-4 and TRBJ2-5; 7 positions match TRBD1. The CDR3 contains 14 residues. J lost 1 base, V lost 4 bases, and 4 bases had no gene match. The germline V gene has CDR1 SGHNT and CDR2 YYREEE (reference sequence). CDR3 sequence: CASSLGQAQETQYF. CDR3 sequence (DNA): TGTGCCAGCAGCCTTGGACAGGCCCAAGAGACCCAGTACTTC.

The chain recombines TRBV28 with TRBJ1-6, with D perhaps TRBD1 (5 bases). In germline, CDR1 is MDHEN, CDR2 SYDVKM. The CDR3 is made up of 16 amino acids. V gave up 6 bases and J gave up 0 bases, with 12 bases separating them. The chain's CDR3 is CASSPGKSSYNSPLHF. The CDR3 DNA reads TGTGCCAGCAGCCCAGGGAAGAGCTCCTATAATTCACCCCTCCACTTT.

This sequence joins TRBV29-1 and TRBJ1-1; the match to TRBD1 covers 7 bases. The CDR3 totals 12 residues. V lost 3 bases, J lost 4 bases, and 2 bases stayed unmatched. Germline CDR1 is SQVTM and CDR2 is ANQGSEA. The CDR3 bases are TGCAGCGTTGACAGGGGGTCCACTGAAGCTTTCTTT. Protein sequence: CSVDRGSTEAFF.

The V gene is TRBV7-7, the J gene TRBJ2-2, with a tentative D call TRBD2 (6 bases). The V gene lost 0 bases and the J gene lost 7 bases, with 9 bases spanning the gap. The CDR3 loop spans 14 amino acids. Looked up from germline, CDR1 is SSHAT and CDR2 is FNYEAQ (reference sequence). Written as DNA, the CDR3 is TGTGCCAGCAGCTTAGCGGGTAGCGGCGGGGAGCTGTTTTTT. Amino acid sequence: CASSLAGSGGELFF.

The CDR3 loop reads CASSQDNRTDTQYF. The CDR3 DNA reads TGCGCCAGCAGCCAAGATAATCGGACAGATACGCAGTATTTT. This chain links TRBV4-3 with TRBJ2-3; unclear D gene. The CDR3 consists of 14 residues. The germline V gene has CDR1 LGHNA and CDR2 YSLEER. Trimming took off 0 bases at V and 3 bases at J, with 7 bases between the two ends.